The T cell receptor (beta chain) described here comes from a study of cytomegalovirus exposure and HLA in healthy donors. This clone is a singleton in its sample. The PCR made use of 60 Vbeta and 13 Jbeta primers. Clones were read by immunoSEQ multiplex PCR, and TCRdb kept only the in-frame ones, dropping some. The sample lists about 140,000 clones, approximately 84% occurring once. The TCR originated in a woman aged 40 to 50 in good health and CMV-seronegative. The sequenced material came from PBMCs.

CDR3 DNA: TGTGCCACCAGCACTAGCGGGATCTACAATGAGCAGTTCTTC. As protein: CATSTSGIYNEQFF. The chain recombines TRBV15 with TRBJ2-1; 9 bases are a match to TRBD2. This CDR3 contains 14 residues. CDR1 LNHNV and CDR2 YYDKDF come from the germline V gene (reference sequence). J gave up 3 bases and V 4 bases, and 1 base lay outside the gene matches.